Below are 4 T cell receptor beta chains sequenced from a single sample in a study of shared clonotypes between healthy human individuals. Libraries were prepared by immunoSEQ multiplex PCR; TCRdb keeps only in-frame clonotypes and omits some of them. The table lists hundreds of thousands of clones, roughly 80% of them singletons. Sequences were obtained from PBMCs. These TCRs come from a middle-aged woman in good health. Some clones in this sample may be carry-over from other donors' samples.

The V and J genes are TRBV7-2 and TRBJ2-1, with 9 bases aligning to TRBD1. Trimming cost V 7 bases and J 10 bases; bases outside gene matches: 11. The V gene's germline CDR1 is SGHTA and CDR2 FQGNSA. The length of the CDR3 is 14 residues. DNA of the CDR3: TGTGCCAGCACCTTGGGACAGGGTGATACCGAGCAGTTCTTC. Protein product: CASTLGQGDTEQFF.

This chain uses TRBV15 with TRBJ1-5; D call uncertain. Germline V CDR1 and CDR2: LNHNV, YYDKDF (reference sequence). Trimming stripped 4 bases from V and 0 bases from J, with 13 bases between. The CDR3 runs 16 residues. The CDR3 nucleotides read TGTGCCACCAGCATAAGTGCGACCGTTAGCAATCAGCCCCAGCATTTT. Amino acid sequence: CATSISATVSNQPQHF.

J is TRBJ2-7 and V is TRBV29-1; D tentatively fits TRBD1 or TRBD2 (6 bases each). The CDR3 runs to 15 residues. V was cut by 6 bases and J by 1 base, with 19 bases left in between. Germline V lookup: CDR1 SQVTM, CDR2 ANQGSEA. The CDR3 DNA follows: TGCAGCGTCCTGCTGATGGGGGGCTCTTCCTACGAGCAGTACTTC. This sequence encodes CSVLLMGGSSYEQYF.

In its sample, this clone was seen once. The V call is TRBV7-2, the J call TRBJ2-1; TRBD1 agrees at 9 bases. The CDR3 contains 16 residues. Germline V gene data show CDR1 as SGHTA and CDR2 as FQGNSA. J was trimmed by 7 bases and V by 4 bases; bases with no gene match: 11. The CDR3: CASSSSGTGFWNEQFF. The CDR3 region has the DNA TGTGCCAGCAGCTCGTCCGGGACAGGGTTTTGGAATGAGCAGTTCTTC. Together with reference TRBV7-2 and TRBJ2-1, the CDR3 gives the full variable domain: GAGVSQSPSNKVTEKGKDVELRCDPISGHTALYWYRQSLGQGLEFLIYFQGNSAPDKSGLPSDRFSAERTGGSVSTLTIQRTQQEDSAVYLCASSSSGTGFWNEQFFGPGTRLTVL.